The 28 T cell receptor beta chains presented below share a single source sample, sequenced in a study of PD-1 blockade in classical Hodgkin lymphoma. With no exception, relapse followed autologous stem cell transplantation in all patients, and brentuximab vedotin exposure varied. Using immunoSEQ multiplex PCR, the repertoire was profiled, and TCRdb retains in-frame clones only, with some absent. The data show roughly 92,000 clones, about nine tenths seen once. Material: peripheral blood mononuclear cells (PBMCs), obtained at baseline. These receptors were collected from a human donor with classical Hodgkin lymphoma.

The chain couples TRBV9 to TRBJ2-7; D is possibly TRBD2 (5 bases). Germline CDR1 and CDR2: SGDLS and YYNGEE. CDR3 length: 15 amino acids. Deletions cut 0 bases from V and 3 bases from J, with 13 bases between. CDR3: CASSVGYGGFYEQYF. In nucleotides, the CDR3 is TGTGCCAGCAGCGTAGGTTACGGAGGCTTCTACGAGCAGTACTTC. The variable domain in full, completed from reference TRBV9 and TRBJ2-7, reads DSGVTQTPKHLITATGQRVTLRCSPRSGDLSVYWYQQSLDQGLQFLIQYYNGEERAKGNILERFSAQQFPDLHSELNLSSLELGDSALYFCASSVGYGGFYEQYFGPGTRLTVT.

The chain links TRBV29-1 to TRBJ2-1, with D uncertain. The CDR3 length is 13 residues. The germline V and J ends were trimmed by 3 bases and 10 bases, with 16 bases remaining between them. Germline loops: CDR1 SQVTM, CDR2 ANQGSEA. The CDR3 loop is CSVDMSTHGEQFF. The CDR3 coding sequence is TGCAGCGTTGATATGTCTACCCACGGAGAGCAGTTCTTC.

The genes are TRBV19 and TRBJ1-1; D call uncertain. Germline loops: CDR1 LNHDA, CDR2 SQIVND (reference sequence). V was trimmed by 4 bases and J by 10 bases, leaving 19 bases between them. The CDR3 is made up of 14 amino acids. DNA for the CDR3: TGTGCCAGTAGTACGACCCGCACGACTGGTGGAGCTTTCTTT. This translates into CASSTTRTTGGAFF.

The chain is built from TRBV29-1 and TRBJ1-5; D not certain. The V end was cut by 2 bases, the J end by 1 base, with 12 bases between. The CDR3 is 15 residues long. In germline, CDR1 is SQVTM, CDR2 ANQGSEA. CDR3 nucleotide sequence: TGCAGCGTTGAATTAGGGCCGGGGAGCAATCAGCCCCAGCATTTT. Amino acids: CSVELGPGSNQPQHF. Complete variable domain (other parts from reference TRBV29-1 and TRBJ1-5): SAVISQKPSRDICQRGTSLTIQCQVDSQVTMMFWYRQQPGQSLTLIATANQGSEATYESGFVIDKFPISRPNLTFSTLTVSNMSPEDSSIYLCSVELGPGSNQPQHFGDGTRLSIL.

The rearrangement links TRBV5-1 to TRBJ2-6; 10 nucleotides align to TRBD1. Germline CDR1 is SGHRS and CDR2 is YFSETQ. The trim removed 2 bases at V and 3 bases at J, leaving 11 bases unmatched. The CDR3 is 19 residues long. CDR3 protein: CASSFDWDRGSVGANVLTF. Written as DNA, the CDR3 is TGCGCCAGCAGCTTCGATTGGGACAGGGGATCGGTTGGGGCCAACGTCCTGACTTTC.

The chain couples TRBV13 to TRBJ2-3; 12 bases match TRBD2. With 6 bases clipped from V and 0 bases from J, the junction kept 7 bases outside the gene matches. Germline V gene lookup returns CDR1 PRHDT and CDR2 FYEKMQ (reference sequence). The CDR3 extends over 17 amino acids. CDR3 DNA: TGTGCCAGCAGGAGCGGACTAGCGGGAACGAGCACAGATACGCAGTATTTT. This gives the protein CASRSGLAGTSTDTQYF.

V is TRBV6-1 and J is TRBJ1-3, with D perhaps TRBD1 (6 bases). CDR1 is MNHNS and CDR2 is SASEGT in the germline V gene. Trimming pared 6 bases from V and 2 bases from J, leaving 14 bases between. The CDR3 covers 15 residues. CDR3 in amino acids: CASSVGGNTGNTIYF. The CDR3 DNA is TGTGCCAGCAGCGTAGGGGGGAATACTGGAAACACCATATATTTT.

The chain recombines TRBV27 with TRBJ2-1; 10 nucleotides line up with TRBD2. The CDR3 spans 20 residues. The trim removed 1 base at V and 0 bases at J, leaving 12 bases unmatched. Germline V lookup: CDR1 MNHEY, CDR2 SMNVEV (reference sequence). The CDR3 DNA reads TGTGCCAGCAGTTTATACGATCTAGCGGGAGAGGTGGGCTCCTACAATGAGCAGTTCTTC. This translates into CASSLYDLAGEVGSYNEQFF.

The chain employs TRBV7-2 and TRBJ2-5; 9 nucleotides agree with TRBD2. CDR3 size: 16 residues. The trim removed 1 base at V and 2 bases at J, leaving 5 bases unmatched. The germline CDR1 and CDR2 sequences are SGHTA and FQGNSA. The CDR3 nucleotides read TGTGCCAGCAGCTTAGGGTCTAGCGGGAATCAAGAGACCCAGTACTTC. It encodes CASSLGSSGNQETQYF.

The chain has TRBV7-9 and TRBJ2-3; D uncertain. This CDR3 contains 15 residues. With 2 bases removed from V and 0 bases from J, the gap between germline ends came to 9 bases. The germline V gene has CDR1 SEHNR and CDR2 FQNEAQ (reference sequence). This chain's CDR3 is CASSLWSLSTDTQYF. In DNA form, the CDR3 reads TGTGCCAGCAGCTTATGGAGCCTTAGCACAGATACGCAGTATTTT.

The V and J genes are TRBV28 and TRBJ1-5; 10 nucleotides match TRBD1. Germline CDR1 MDHEN, CDR2 SYDVKM. The CDR3 covers 17 residues. V trimming: 4 bases; J trimming: 0 bases; junction bases outside the gene matches: 6. The CDR3 reads CASSSTGDRGSNQPQHF. In DNA form, the CDR3 reads TGTGCCAGCAGTTCAACGGGGGACAGGGGTAGCAATCAGCCCCAGCATTTT.

This rearrangement joins TRBV7-2 to TRBJ2-1; possibly TRBD2 for D (6 bases). This CDR3 region has 14 residues. The germline V and J ends were trimmed by 6 bases and 2 bases, with 11 bases remaining between them. Germline V CDR1 and CDR2: SGHTA, FQGNSA. The CDR3 coding sequence is TGTGCCAGCAGAGGGTTAGCGGCCTACAATGAGCAGTTCTTC. Protein: CASRGLAAYNEQFF. Full variable domain (outside the CDR3, taken from reference TRBV7-2 and TRBJ2-1): GAGVSQSPSNKVTEKGKDVELRCDPISGHTALYWYRQSLGQGLEFLIYFQGNSAPDKSGLPSDRFSAERTGGSVSTLTIQRTQQEDSAVYLCASRGLAAYNEQFFGPGTRLTVL.

This chain links TRBV5-8 with TRBJ2-5; D remains unclear. Trimming left V 0 bases short and J 3 bases short, with 3 bases between. Germline loops: CDR1 SGHTS, CDR2 YDEGEE. There are 12 residues in the CDR3. CDR3 sequence: CASSLAEETQYF. CDR3 DNA sequence: TGTGCCAGCAGCTTGGCAGAAGAGACCCAGTACTTC.

V is TRBV28 and J is TRBJ1-5; D is ambiguous. V shed 3 bases and J shed 6 bases, with 3 bases lying between them. Germline assignment: CDR1 MDHEN and CDR2 SYDVKM. The CDR3 totals 11 residues. CDR3 DNA: TGTGCCAGCAGTTTGAGTCAGCCCCAGCATTTT. Protein product: CASSLSQPQHF.

This sequence joins TRBV18 and TRBJ2-7; perhaps TRBD1 as D (6 bases). V shed 2 bases and J shed 1 base, with 12 bases lying between them. Germline-derived CDR1 and CDR2 are KGHSH and LQKENI. The CDR3 totals 15 residues. The CDR3, as DNA: TGTGCCAGCTCACCAGGGGGCAGGGGTTCCTACGAGCAGTACTTC. This translates into CASSPGGRGSYEQYF.

The chain uses TRBV27 and TRBJ2-7; tentatively, D is TRBD1 or TRBD2 (5 bases each). The CDR3 runs 15 residues. V lost 5 bases and J lost 2, with 16 bases in between. Looked up from germline, CDR1 is MNHEY and CDR2 is SMNVEV (reference sequence). CDR3 DNA: TGTGCCAGCAGTCCTCCCGGGACCCGCACCTACGAGCAGTACTTC. Protein: CASSPPGTRTYEQYF.

The chain recombines TRBV14 with TRBJ1-1, with D unresolved. The V gene's germline CDR1 is SGHDN and CDR2 FVKESK. The CDR3 is made up of 14 amino acids. V was shortened by 4 bases and J by 0 bases, with 9 bases between the two germline ends. The CDR3 DNA reads as TGTGCCAGCAGCCCCCTGGGGATGAACACTGAAGCTTTCTTT. This encodes CASSPLGMNTEAFF.

The rearrangement links TRBV30 to TRBJ2-1, with 10 bases identical to TRBD2. Germline V gene sequence: CDR1 GTSNPN, CDR2 SVGIG (reference sequence). This CDR3 spans 14 amino acids. The trim removed 5 bases at V and 2 bases at J, leaving 3 bases unmatched. CDR3: CAWDTSGAYNEQFF. The DNA for the CDR3 is TGTGCCTGGGATACTAGCGGGGCCTACAATGAGCAGTTCTTC.

V gene TRBV27 combines with J gene TRBJ2-1; the D is unclear. Germline values: CDR1 MNHEY, CDR2 SMNVEV (reference sequence). V lost 3 bases and J lost 8, with 11 bases in between. The CDR3 consists of 13 residues. The CDR3 DNA reads as TGTGCCAGCAGTTTCCTGAGGAAGGATGAGCAGTTCTTC. Translation gives CASSFLRKDEQFF.

This clone appeared a single time. The rearrangement uses TRBV5-1 and TRBJ2-7; 8 bases map to TRBD1. The germline V gene has CDR1 SGHRS and CDR2 YFSETQ. The CDR3 loop spans 15 amino acids. J gave up 3 bases and V 4 bases, and 9 bases lay outside the gene matches. This chain's CDR3 is CASSPRTGYNYEQYF. Written as DNA, the CDR3 is TGCGCCAGCAGCCCCCGGACAGGGTACAACTACGAGCAGTACTTC.

The J gene is TRBJ2-1, the V gene TRBV19, with D possibly TRBD2 on 11 matching bases. The germline CDR1 and CDR2 sequences are LNHDA and SQIVND (reference sequence). This CDR3 is built from 19 residues. V dropped 10 bases and J dropped 8 bases, with 36 bases sitting between them. CDR3 bases: TGTGCCAACCCCTTCCGGGACAGGGGAAGAACTAGCGGGAGCGATGAGCAGTTCTTC. The encoded protein is CANPFRDRGRTSGSDEQFF.

The chain employs TRBV4-1 and TRBJ2-1, with TRBD2 identical over 8 bases. Germline V CDR1 and CDR2: MGHRA, YSYEKL. The CDR3 is made up of 16 amino acids. V trimming: 1 base; J trimming: 4 bases; junction bases outside the gene matches: 6. The DNA of the CDR3 is TGCGCCAGCAGCCAAGGGCGGGGGGCCCATTACAATGAGCAGTTCTTC. Translated, it gives CASSQGRGAHYNEQFF.

This chain links TRBV10-3 with TRBJ2-1, with TRBD2 identical over 10 bases. Germline-derived CDR1 and CDR2 are ENHRY and SYGVKD. Trimming cost V 3 bases and J 4 bases; bases outside gene matches: 3. The CDR3 is 15 residues long. CDR3 residues: CAISEGLAAYNEQFF. CDR3 DNA: TGTGCCATCAGTGAAGGACTAGCGGCTTACAATGAGCAGTTCTTC.

This clone has a single count. The CDR3 sequence: CASSLSPRTRTEAFF. CDR3 DNA: TGTGCCAGCAGTTTATCCCCCAGGACCCGCACTGAAGCTTTCTTT. This chain connects TRBV28 to TRBJ1-1; D ambiguous. This CDR3 is built from 15 residues. The V gene's germline CDR1 is MDHEN and CDR2 SYDVKM. Between the trimmed V and J ends, which lost 1 base and 4 bases, there was a span of 13 bases.

This clone was observed a handful of times. The CDR3 sequence: CAWNSYTGELFF. CDR3 sequence (DNA): TGTGCCTGGAACAGCTACACCGGGGAGCTGTTTTTT. The chain combines TRBV30 with TRBJ2-2; D ambiguous. Trimming took off 4 bases at V and 3 bases at J, with 6 bases between the two ends. The germline gives CDR1 GTSNPN, CDR2 SVGIG (reference sequence). The CDR3 consists of 12 residues.

The genes are TRBV29-1 and TRBJ2-2; 7 bases are a match to TRBD1. CDR1 and CDR2 (germline): SQVTM, ANQGSEA. The length of the CDR3 is 14 residues. V lost 6 bases to trimming and J lost 6 bases; unmatched junction nucleotides: 10. As DNA, the CDR3 is TGCAGCGTCGGACAGGCCCCTGGCGCCGGGGAGCTGTTTTTT. It is translated as CSVGQAPGAGELFF.

The chain joins TRBV6-4 to TRBJ1-2; 7 bases align to TRBD1. Germline lookup yields CDR1 MRHNA and CDR2 SNTAGT. Unmatched junction bases numbered 3, after V lost 2 bases and J lost 6 bases. The length of the CDR3 is 13 residues. The CDR3 sequence: CASSDRGLNGYTF. Written as DNA, the CDR3 is TGTGCCAGCAGTGACAGGGGGCTGAATGGCTACACCTTC.

This chain links TRBV7-9 with TRBJ2-7; 10 nucleotides align to TRBD1. Germline V CDR1 and CDR2: SEHNR, FQNEAQ (reference sequence). V shed 1 base and J 2 bases; nucleotides not matched to a gene: 5. CDR3 length equals 16 residues. CDR3 sequence reads: CASSLVGQGGAYEQYF. The CDR3 region has the DNA TGTGCCAGCAGCTTAGTCGGACAGGGGGGAGCCTACGAGCAGTACTTC.